The 27 T cell receptor beta chains below all came from one sample that was sequenced in a study of T cells in Graves' hyperthyroidism and ophthalmopathy. From RNA transcripts, TCR beta CDR3 regions were amplified. Researchers ran a first-round RT-PCR on the TCR CDR3 using the HTBI primer set. Via MiXCR, TCRdb re-called the multiplex PCR reads, giving one row per CDR3 protein. This table has under 350,000 distinct CDR3 sequences, around 20% appearing once. The specimen was blood. The source of these receptors is a woman between 50 and 59 years old with Graves' hyperthyroidism.

This clonotype has only a few counts. The V gene is TRBV14, the J gene TRBJ1-2; possible D gene TRBD1, 5 bases. This CDR3 region has 14 residues. V lost 1 base to trimming and J lost 5 bases, with 11 bases between them. Germline V gene sequence: CDR1 SGHDN, CDR2 FVKESK. DNA of the CDR3: TGTGCCAGCAGCCAAGCGGCAGGGAGGTATGGCTACACCTTC. It is translated as CASSQAAGRYGYTF. Full variable domain (outside the CDR3, taken from reference TRBV14 and TRBJ1-2): EAGVTQFPSHSVIEKGQTVTLRCDPISGHDNLYWYRRVMGKEIKFLLHFVKESKQDESGMPNNRFLAERTGGTYSTLKVQPAELEDSGVYFCASSQAAGRYGYTFGSGTRLTVV.

The rearrangement links TRBV5-4 to TRBJ2-5; 9 bases are a match to TRBD1. The CDR3 has 15 residues. Trimming removed 4 bases from V and 2 bases from J; junction bases left unmatched: 6. Looked up from germline, CDR1 is SGHNT and CDR2 is YYREEE (reference sequence). The CDR3 nucleotides read TGTGCCAGCAGCCCGGACAGGGGAGGGCAAGAGACCCAGTACTTC. This sequence encodes CASSPDRGGQETQYF.

This clonotype was observed a few times. The V gene is TRBV9, the J gene TRBJ1-1, with TRBD1 identical over 7 bases. Germline V gives CDR1 SGDLS, CDR2 YYNGEE. The CDR3 has 16 amino acids. The V and J ends lost 4 bases and 2 bases, in that order; junction bases with no gene match: 11. CDR3 loop: CASSPRQGPENTEAFF. As DNA, the CDR3 is TGTGCCAGCAGCCCGAGACAGGGTCCTGAAAACACTGAAGCTTTCTTT.

In this sample, this clonotype turned up many times. The V call is TRBV28, the J call TRBJ2-5; weak D call: TRBD1 (6 bases). This CDR3 is 14 amino acids long. Germline CDR1 is MDHEN and CDR2 is SYDVKM. The V end was cut by 5 bases, the J end by 6 bases, with 16 bases between. The CDR3 spells CASSPDRRLKTQYF. The CDR3 DNA is TGTGCCAGCAGTCCCGACAGGCGTCTGAAGACCCAGTACTTC.

This rearrangement joins TRBV5-5 to TRBJ1-6; no firm D call. CDR1 and CDR2 (germline): SGHKS, YYEKEE (reference sequence). The V end lost 3 bases, the J end lost 18 bases, and 19 bases lay between the germline ends. There are 13 residues in the CDR3. DNA for the CDR3: TGTGCCAGCAGCTCACATCCAGACCTAGGTGCCCACTTT. Translated: CASSSHPDLGAHF.

This clonotype occurred many times. V and J are TRBV3-1 and TRBJ2-2; D is unclear. Trimming cost V 5 bases and J 1 base, with 14 bases left between them. Germline-derived CDR1 and CDR2 are LGHDT and YNNKEL (reference sequence). The CDR3 extends over 16 amino acids. CDR3 region: CASSTLPPGNTGELFF. CDR3 DNA sequence: TGTGCCAGCAGCACCCTACCCCCCGGGAACACCGGGGAGCTGTTTTTT.

This clonotype turned up a few times. Written as DNA, the CDR3 is TGTGCCAGTAGTATTGCAGGGTTGGGGAACACTGAAGCTTTCTTT. It specifies CASSIAGLGNTEAFF. The chain has TRBV19 and TRBJ1-1, with D possibly being TRBD1 (5 bases). The length of the CDR3 is 15 residues. Deletions cut 3 bases from V and 1 base from J, with 12 bases between. CDR1 LNHDA and CDR2 SQIVND come from the germline V gene (reference sequence).

There are many counts of this clonotype. The J gene is TRBJ2-1, the V gene TRBV19, with D possibly TRBD2 on 5 matching bases. Germline-derived CDR1 and CDR2 are LNHDA and SQIVND (reference sequence). V lost 7 bases and J 7 bases, leaving 11 bases between the germline ends. The CDR3 totals 12 residues. The CDR3 loop is CASISRGNEQFF. The CDR3 DNA reads as TGTGCCAGTATATCCCGAGGGAATGAGCAGTTCTTC.

In this sample, this clonotype turned up many times. V gene TRBV6-2 or TRBV6-3 combines with J gene TRBJ2-3; D uncertain. This CDR3 spans 14 amino acids. CDR1 is MNHEY and CDR2 is SVGEGT in the germline V gene. Trimming removed 4 bases from V and 1 base from J, with 9 bases in between. The CDR3 protein is CASSFTRGTDTQYF. The CDR3 nucleotides read TGTGCCAGCAGTTTTACCCGCGGCACAGATACGCAGTATTTT.

This clonotype appeared many times. This sequence joins TRBV6-2 or TRBV6-3 and TRBJ2-5; tentatively, D is TRBD1 or TRBD2 (6 bases each). This CDR3 region has 14 residues. CDR1 and CDR2 (germline): MNHEY, SVGEGT. V lost 5 bases, J lost 1 base, and 11 bases lay in between. CDR3 DNA sequence: TGTGCCAGCAGTAGAGGGGGGAGCCAAGAGACCCAGTACTTC. Protein sequence: CASSRGGSQETQYF.

This clonotype was detected ten times or more. The chain links TRBV11-2 to TRBJ2-3, with TRBD2 matching 14 bases. Germline V gene lookup returns CDR1 SGHAT and CDR2 FQNNGV. Trimming took 5 bases from V and 4 from J; bases not matched to a gene: 17. This CDR3 region has 20 residues. CDR3 protein: CASSLGLAGGRFSKADTQYF. CDR3 bases: TGTGCCAGCAGCCTAGGACTAGCGGGGGGCCGTTTCTCTAAGGCAGATACGCAGTATTTT.

This clonotype has more than one count but fewer than ten. The chain uses TRBV28 and TRBJ1-6; D is unresolved. CDR3 size: 14 residues. Trimming removed 6 bases from V and 2 bases from J, with 8 bases in between. CDR1 MDHEN and CDR2 SYDVKM come from the germline V gene. CDR3 in amino acids: CASSVGTYNSPLHF. Here the CDR3 DNA reads TGTGCCAGCAGCGTCGGGACCTATAATTCACCCCTCCACTTT.

This clonotype occurred many times. The chain links TRBV3-1 to TRBJ1-1; D uncertain. The ends were cut back, 4 bases at V and 4 bases at J, with 13 bases in the middle. Germline-derived CDR1 and CDR2 are LGHDT and YNNKEL (reference sequence). The CDR3 contains 14 residues. The CDR3 reads CASSRKTVGTEAFF. CDR3 sequence (DNA): TGTGCCAGCAGCCGAAAAACGGTCGGCACTGAAGCTTTCTTT.

This clonotype was recorded at least ten times. This chain uses TRBV7-6 with TRBJ1-1; no firm D call. V shed 1 base and J shed 4 bases, with 10 bases lying between them. Looked up from germline, CDR1 is SGHVS and CDR2 is FNYEAQ. This CDR3 comprises 14 residues. The CDR3 DNA reads as TGTGCCAGCAGCTTAGAGGCGGGGTTCACTGAAGCTTTCTTT. Protein product: CASSLEAGFTEAFF.

The genes are TRBV19 and TRBJ2-1, with D perhaps matching TRBD2 (6 bases). Germline V lookup: CDR1 LNHDA, CDR2 SQIVND (reference sequence). With 4 bases removed from V and 8 bases from J, the gap between germline ends came to 18 bases. The CDR3 sequence is 15 residues long. The DNA of the CDR3 is TGTGCCAGTAGTACGGGACTTACAGGAGGAGATGAGCAGTTCTTC. Its protein is CASSTGLTGGDEQFF. Full variable domain (missing parts from reference TRBV19 and TRBJ2-1): DGGITQSPKYLFRKEGQNVTLSCEQNLNHDAMYWYRQDPGQGLRLIYYSQIVNDFQKGDIAEGYSVSREKKESFPLTVTSAQKNPTAFYLCASSTGLTGGDEQFFGPGTRLTVL.

This clonotype was seen more than once but under ten times. V is TRBV18 and J is TRBJ2-7; D gene unclear. This CDR3 comprises 12 residues. V gave up 2 bases and J gave up 6 bases, with 8 bases separating them. Germline CDR1 KGHSH, CDR2 LQKENI. The CDR3 loop is CASSPEESEQYF. CDR3 DNA: TGTGCCAGCTCACCAGAGGAGAGCGAGCAGTACTTC.

This sequence joins TRBV3-1 and TRBJ2-3; D remains ambiguous. Germline V gene lookup returns CDR1 LGHDT and CDR2 YNNKEL (reference sequence). The CDR3 sequence is 12 residues long. Deletions cut 0 bases from V and 6 bases from J, with 4 bases between. CDR3 coding DNA: TGTGCCAGCAGCCAAGATTCGGATACGCAGTATTTT. Its protein product is CASSQDSDTQYF.

This clonotype was seen ten or more times. The chain is built from TRBV3-1 and TRBJ1-1, with D hard to call. Trimming left V 1 base short and J 1 base short, with 4 bases between. The CDR3 has 13 amino acids. CDR1 is LGHDT, CDR2 YNNKEL, per germline (reference sequence). CDR3 loop: CASSQVTNTEAFF. CDR3 nucleotide sequence: TGTGCCAGCAGCCAAGTCACGAACACTGAAGCTTTCTTT.

This clonotype was counted many times. This chain connects TRBV27 to TRBJ2-1, with 7 positions matching TRBD2. After removal of 6 bases from V and 0 bases from J, the junction contained 11 bases not matched to a gene. Per germline, CDR1 MNHEY and CDR2 SMNVEV (reference sequence). The CDR3 spans 17 residues. The CDR3 DNA reads as TGTGCCAGCAGCACCCGTGGGAGGGGAAGCTCCTACAATGAGCAGTTCTTC. Its protein product is CASSTRGRGSSYNEQFF.

As concerns this clonotype: In this CDR3 the conserved last residue, phenylalanine or tryptophan, is missing, so a read error is likely. The chain combines TRBV6-2 or TRBV6-3 with TRBJ2-7; a possible D gene is TRBD1 (6 bases). Germline assignment: CDR1 MNHEY and CDR2 SVGEGT. There are 12 residues in the CDR3. V was shortened by 5 bases and J by 1 base, with 6 bases between the two germline ends. The chain's CDR3 is CASSTGSYEQYC. The CDR3 coding sequence is TGTGCCAGCAGTACAGGGTCCTACGAGCAGTACTGC.

This clonotype was detected many times. The CDR3 DNA sequence: TGTGCCAGCAGTGAGGGGAGAGGGAAGAGCACAGATACGCAGTATTTT. The encoded protein is CASSEGRGKSTDTQYF. V gene TRBV2 combines with J gene TRBJ2-3; TRBD2 might be the D (5 bases). There are 16 residues in the CDR3. V gave up 3 bases and J gave up 0 bases, with 13 bases separating them. Germline V CDR1 and CDR2: SNHLY, FYNNEI.

This sequence joins TRBV12-3 or TRBV12-4 and TRBJ1-2; 8 bases align to TRBD1. V lost 5 bases to trimming and J lost 4 bases; unmatched junction nucleotides: 3. The CDR3 has 13 amino acids. CDR3 bases: TGTGCCAGCAGTAGGACAGGGACCTATGGCTACACCTTC. It yields the protein CASSRTGTYGYTF.

This clonotype was seen ten or more times. The CDR3 loop reads CASSLWDLGSPLHF. CDR3 sequence (DNA): TGCGCCAGCAGCTTGTGGGACTTGGGTTCACCCCTCCACTTT. V and J are TRBV5-1 and TRBJ1-6, with D tentatively TRBD1 (5 bases). Looked up from germline, CDR1 is SGHRS and CDR2 is YFSETQ. There are 14 residues in the CDR3. Between the trimmed V and J ends, which lost 1 base and 9 bases, there was a span of 11 bases.

The chain joins TRBV24-1 to TRBJ2-3; D possibly corresponds to TRBD2 (5 bases). Trimming removed 4 bases at V and 8 bases at J, with 18 bases between. This CDR3 comprises 15 residues. Germline CDR1 reads KGHDR; CDR2 reads SFDVKD. The CDR3 region is CATSDPGIPGSTQYF. CDR3 DNA: TGTGCCACCAGTGACCCCGGGATTCCTGGATCTACGCAGTATTTT.

The table lists this clonotype with many counts. The chain links TRBV11-2 to TRBJ2-7; 9 positions match TRBD2. Germline trimming cut 1 base from V and 1 base from J; bases unmatched to any gene: 2. The germline CDR1 and CDR2 sequences are SGHAT and FQNNGV. The CDR3 consists of 15 residues. The CDR3 is CASSLALAGSYEQYF. In DNA form, the CDR3 reads TGTGCCAGCAGCTTAGCTCTAGCGGGGTCCTACGAGCAGTACTTC.

The chain links TRBV29-1 to TRBJ2-1; no clear D. Per germline, CDR1 SQVTM and CDR2 ANQGSEA. V gave up 6 bases and J gave up 2 bases, with 8 bases separating them. The CDR3 is 12 residues long. Here the CDR3 reads CSVHETYNEQFF. CDR3 DNA sequence: TGCAGCGTCCACGAGACCTACAATGAGCAGTTCTTC.

Remarks on this clonotype: A much bigger clone sits one base away, suggesting this may be a read error. CDR3 nucleotides: TGTGCCAGCAGCCCGATGGCGGGAGCGAGGGATGAGCAGTTCTTC. Amino acids: CASSPMAGARDEQFF. This chain joins TRBV11-2 and TRBJ2-1; 7 bases align to TRBD2. This CDR3 comprises 15 residues. V lost 5 bases and J lost 8; bases outside the gene matches: 12. The germline V gene has CDR1 SGHAT and CDR2 FQNNGV.